The 12 T cell receptor beta chains below were found in one sample sequenced in a study of T cells after yellow fever vaccination (dated by TCRdb to about 2019). The treatment or condition label of this sample denotes: live attenuated yellow fever vaccine strain. The library relied on 5' RACE. This sample was sequenced with an Illumina HiSeq 2500. The public sequencing data were trimmed at Q25 with fastp and processed into clonotypes with MiXCR by TCRdb, which kept only in-frame beta chains. Each entry is one CDR3 protein sequence, shown with its most common DNA and genes. Counted in this sample were approximately 510,000 distinct CDR3 sequences; around a fifth of them appeared once. The ten top clones hold approximately 15% of the sample. This specimen consisted of PBMCs, obtained approximately 22 days after the first yellow fever vaccination. These receptors were collected from a man between 18 and 29 years old who received the YFV17D yellow fever vaccine.

This chain joins TRBV28 and TRBJ2-7, with D possibly TRBD2 on 6 matching bases. The V and J ends lost 5 bases and 4 bases respectively, with 18 bases between them. The CDR3 totals 15 residues. In germline, CDR1 is MDHEN, CDR2 SYDVKM. CDR3 amino acids: CASSAWDSQTYEQYV. CDR3 bases: TGTGCCAGCAGTGCCTGGGACTCTCAGACTTACGAGCAGTACGTC.

This clonotype was seen a handful of times. The chain joins TRBV7-3 to TRBJ2-1, with TRBD2 identical over 7 bases. J gave up 12 bases and V 5 bases, and 10 bases lay outside the gene matches. Germline lookup yields CDR1 SGHTA and CDR2 FQGTGA. The CDR3 is 13 amino acids. As DNA, the CDR3 is TGTGCCAGCAGCCCCCGCCAGCGGGGTTGGCAGTTCTTC. It specifies CASSPRQRGWQFF.

This clonotype occurred a few times. This chain connects TRBV18 to TRBJ1-5; D is unresolved. Germline lookup yields CDR1 KGHSH and CDR2 LQKENI. The V end lost 1 base, the J end lost 4 bases, and 5 bases lay between the germline ends. This CDR3 contains 13 residues. The CDR3 protein is CASSPQVNQPQHF. DNA for the CDR3: TGTGCCAGCTCACCACAGGTGAATCAGCCCCAGCATTTT.

This clonotype has a handful of counts. V gene TRBV3-1 combines with J gene TRBJ2-1, with 7 bases fitting TRBD2. In germline, CDR1 is LGHDT, CDR2 YNNKEL (reference sequence). V lost 2 bases, J lost 7 bases, and 2 bases stayed unmatched. The length of the CDR3 is 13 residues. CDR3 nucleotides: TGTGCCAGCAGCCAAACTAGCGATAATGAGCAGTTCTTC. Protein product: CASSQTSDNEQFF.

The CDR3 is CASSLSGDSYEQYV. The CDR3 DNA follows: TGTGCCAGCAGCTTATCAGGGGACTCCTACGAGCAGTACGTC. The chain couples TRBV11-2 to TRBJ2-7; perhaps TRBD1 as D (6 bases). Looked up from germline, CDR1 is SGHAT and CDR2 is FQNNGV. The germline V and J ends were trimmed by 2 bases and 0 bases, with 8 bases remaining between them. CDR3 size: 14 residues.

The chain combines TRBV10-1 with TRBJ2-2; the D gene could be TRBD1 or TRBD2 (5 bases each). Germline values: CDR1 WNHNN, CDR2 SYGVQD (reference sequence). Trimming stripped 8 bases from V and 2 bases from J, with 9 bases between. CDR3 length: 13 residues. CDR3 protein: CASRRDNTGELFF. CDR3 in DNA: TGCGCCAGCCGTCGGGACAACACCGGGGAGCTGTTTTTT.

This rearrangement joins TRBV14 to TRBJ1-1; no clear D gene. Germline V gene data show CDR1 as SGHDN and CDR2 as FVKESK. Trimming shortened V by 3 bases and J by 1 base, and 15 bases separated the two germline ends. This CDR3 contains 16 residues. Here the CDR3 DNA reads TGTGCCAGCAGCCATTCTTTAGGGAAGGGGAACACTGAAGCTTTCTTT. This encodes CASSHSLGKGNTEAFF.

This clonotype was seen a handful of times. The chain couples TRBV4-1 to TRBJ2-4, with 8 nucleotides matching TRBD1. J lost 1 base, V lost 0 bases, and 5 bases had no gene match. Germline CDR1 reads MGHRA; CDR2 reads YSYEKL. This CDR3 has 17 residues. As DNA, the CDR3 is TGCGCCAGCAGCCAAGAGGCAGGGGGCTTCGCCAAAAACATTCAGTACTTC. This translates into CASSQEAGGFAKNIQYF.

This clonotype came up a few times. CDR3 nucleotide sequence: TGTGCCAGCAGCTTAGATCTTCGGGATTCACCCCTCCACTTT. It translates to CASSLDLRDSPLHF. V and J are TRBV7-2 and TRBJ1-6; D is uncertain. Germline V gene data show CDR1 as SGHTA and CDR2 as FQGNSA. The V end was cut by 1 base, the J end by 8 bases, with 9 bases between. CDR3 size: 14 residues. Full variable domain (outside the CDR3, taken from reference TRBV7-2 and TRBJ1-6): GAGVSQSPSNKVTEKGKDVELRCDPISGHTALYWYRQSLGQGLEFLIYFQGNSAPDKSGLPSDRFSAERTGGSVSTLTIQRTQQEDSAVYLCASSLDLRDSPLHFGNGTRLTVT.

This clonotype has only a few counts. The chain uses TRBV7-9 and TRBJ1-1; maybe TRBD1 (5 bases). Germline CDR1 reads SEHNR; CDR2 reads FQNEAQ (reference sequence). The V and J ends lost 8 bases and 0 bases respectively, with 13 bases between them. The CDR3 totals 14 residues. The CDR3 DNA follows: TGTGCCAGCGGGGGGTCAGGCCTGAACACTGAAGCTTTCTTT. Translated, it gives CASGGSGLNTEAFF.

The chain uses TRBV18 and TRBJ2-2; a weak D match, TRBD1 (6 bases). The CDR3 length is 15 residues. CDR1 KGHSH and CDR2 LQKENI come from the germline V gene. V was pared by 3 bases and J by 3 bases, with 11 bases between. CDR3 residues: CASSPYRADTGELFF. CDR3 in DNA: TGTGCCAGCTCACCGTACAGGGCAGACACCGGGGAGCTGTTTTTT.

The chain has TRBV9 and TRBJ1-1, with D perhaps TRBD1 (5 bases). Germline V gene data show CDR1 as SGDLS and CDR2 as YYNGEE. Between the trimmed V and J ends, which lost 3 bases and 5 bases, there was a span of 11 bases. The CDR3 is 13 residues long. CDR3 in DNA: TGTGCCAGCAGCGGGTCAGGGAGGACTGAAGCTTTCTTT. This codes for CASSGSGRTEAFF.